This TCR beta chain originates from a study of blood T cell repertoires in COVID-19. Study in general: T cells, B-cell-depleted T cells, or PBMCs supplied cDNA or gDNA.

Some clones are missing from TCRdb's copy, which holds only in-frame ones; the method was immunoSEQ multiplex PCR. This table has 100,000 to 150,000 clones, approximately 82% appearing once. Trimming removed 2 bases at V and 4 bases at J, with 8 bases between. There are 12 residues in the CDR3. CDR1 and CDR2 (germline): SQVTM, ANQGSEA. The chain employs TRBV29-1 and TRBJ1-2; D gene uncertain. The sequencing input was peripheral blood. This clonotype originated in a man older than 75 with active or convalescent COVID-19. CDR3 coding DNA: TGCAGCGTTGAACTCCCAGGCTATGGCTACACCTTC. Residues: CSVELPGYGYTF.